This TCR beta chain comes out of a study of naive and memory T cell subsets (dated by TCRdb to 2017 to 2019). About the study as a whole: An open-source, UMI-based TCR alpha and beta sequencing pipeline was applied to sorted naive and memory peripheral blood T cell subsets. Complete agreement was observed between the functional CMV T cell responses and the IgG serology results. RNA was DNase-treated and reverse transcribed with TCR constant-region primers, mostly using SuperScript III. Broad study findings and their caveats: The repertoire findings for the naive and memory subsets could not be validated against a ground truth because none was available. The abundance of TCRs followed a power law with an exponent that differed between naive and memory subsets yet stayed consistent across the three individuals. Gini index rose and Shannon and inverse Simpson diversity fell from naive through CM, EM and EMRA in both CD4 and CD8 cells. RNA-based TCR counts may be influenced by expression changes linked to T cell activation and differentiation. Once error correction was done, more than 85% of naive TCR sequences showed up just once, which made the naive abundance distributions much steeper than those of the memory subsets. Clonotypes were defined as single alpha or beta chain sequences, not paired alpha/beta receptors.

Between the V and J ends, shortened by 4 bases and 7 bases respectively, the junction contains 14 bases. The CDR3 spans 12 residues, from the cysteine through the phenylalanine. The sequence is cut down to CDR3 DNA, 36 bases in frame from base 1. The germline V gene supplies CDR1 SQVTM and CDR2 ANQGSEA. This clonotype was seen many times. The clone's antigen remains unknown. No base quality information exists; no much larger clone differs at one position. From the second PCR step onward, the TCR alpha chain libraries and the TCR beta chain libraries were amplified separately. Donor CMV status was determined by IFNgamma production from CD4+ T cells after overnight stimulation of fresh PBMCs with CMV viral lysate. CD4 T cells were positively selected using Miltenyi beads, after which CD8 T cells were positively selected from the CD4-negative fraction. After staining for CD3, CD4, CD8, CD45RA, CD27 and a live/dead dye, cells were sorted on a BD Aria II into four subsets based on CD45RA and CD27. A few healthy volunteers provided blood, and each donor's sample was split into CD4 and CD8 T cells and then further divided into four differentiation subsets. About 110 ml of peripheral blood was collected from each donor, and PBMC were isolated from the blood using Ficoll-Paque PLUS density-gradient centrifugation. The sorted cells were lysed in RLT buffer, after which RNA was extracted using a Qiagen RNeasy kit and kept at -80 degrees C.

Receptor libraries were prepared by UMI-ligation and nested PCR. An equimolar mix of two oligonucleotides covering both TRBC1 and TRBC2 was used as the beta constant-region primer. A single-stranded oligonucleotide bearing the SP2 primer plus a 12-nucleotide UMI was ligated onto the 3' end of the cDNA by T4 RNA ligase 1. The ligated cDNA went through four rounds of PCR with nested alpha and beta constant-region primers together with the SP2 primer. The ligation reaction was kept at 16 degrees C for about 20-25 hours. To avoid over-amplification, PCR2 was usually performed as a SYBR Green qPCR and halted once a predetermined threshold was reached. Every purification after the first one was done using Agencourt AMPure XP magnetic beads. Libraries were quantified by Qubit and checked on a TapeStation, where a main peak was expected near 650 bp. Pooled libraries were sequenced on an Illumina MiSeq with v2 2x251 paired-end kits, typically giving roughly 0.95-2.3 million reads per sample. Libraries were pooled at 3 to 4 nM per sample, and about 4.5-7% PhiX was added to improve cluster recognition. The authors' analysis ran thus. FASTQ reads processed by Demultiplexor were assigned V and J genes by Decombinator through tag matching that tolerated a single base-pair mismatch. Collapsinator relied on UMIs to fix sequencing errors as well as frequency errors caused by PCR heterogeneity. CDR3Translator translated TCRs and extracted CDR3s from the conserved cysteine to the FGXG phenylalanine, flagging non-productive sequences. Gini, Shannon entropy and inverse Simpson indices were calculated on repertoires subsampled to equal numbers of UMI-defined TCRs. Power-law fits to clonotype abundance distributions were performed by maximum likelihood within the linear range. Similar UMI counts, unique TCR numbers and clonal distributions were obtained with the pipeline and with MIGEC on one naive CD8 sample. Repertoires were searched for about 7,300 CMV-associated CDR3 sequences compiled from VDJdb and a published dataset. TCRdb itself trimmed the public reads at Q25 with fastp, ran MiXCR and retained productive beta chains. Each CDR3 protein gets just one entry, which takes the most common genes and DNA from the rows behind it. V and J calls and clone size were set by TCRdb, not the authors. This sample is represented by over 75,000 distinct CDR3 sequences; about 12% of them were singletons. Of the sample, approximately 0.94% is held by the ten largest clones.

This clonotype originated in a human donor in good health. Sequencing was performed on central memory CD4+ T cells from blood. Per the publication, the cell subset or site label means: central memory, CD45RA- CD27+. The V gene is TRBV29-1 and the J gene is TRBJ2-7; possibly the D gene is TRBD2, per 6 matching bases. Read as DNA, the sequence is TGCAGCGTTGGACTAGGCGGGCGAGAGCAGTACTTC. Its translation is CSVGLGGREQYF.